This TCR beta chain originates from a study of T-cell memory formation after mild COVID-19. Deletions cut 0 bases from V and 0 bases from J, with 7 bases between. The CDR3 contains 15 residues. The germline CDR1 and CDR2 sequences are LGHDT and YNNKEL (reference sequence). Study results and limitations: Nothing confirmed that second-wave clones peaking on day 37 were specific for SARS-CoV-2. A subset of responding clones appeared in pre-infection memory, suggesting cross-reactive memory joined.

MiXCR, run by TCRdb on the 5' RACE reads, gives a single entry per CDR3 protein. The sample includes more than 350,000 distinct CDR3 sequences, 20% to 25% seen only once; the top ten take approximately 13%. This clonotype was observed a handful of times. The antigen is unknown. The sample comprised PBMCs or a T cell subset sorted from them (not recorded which). The chain has TRBV3-1 and TRBJ2-3; D gene unclear. This TCR was recovered from an adult woman who had mild COVID-19 (a few samples of this study predate the infection). Cell type and time point are not known. CDR3 region: CASSQDLGSTDTQYF. The CDR3 DNA is TGTGCCAGCAGCCAAGATCTAGGAAGCACAGATACGCAGTATTTT.